The entry below describes one T cell receptor (beta chain). This sample is drawn from a study of shared clonotypes between healthy human individuals. About the study: The donor pool was made up of two women and a few men aged 18 to 49. CD4 naive and memory got three plates each, CD8 naive two, CD8 memory one.

Combining CD45RO+ cells with CCR7-negative CD45RA+ TemRA cells gave CD8 memory. The CDR3 contains 15 residues. Trimming cost V 0 bases and J 3 bases, with 11 bases left between them. Germline V gene data show CDR1 as SGHNT and CDR2 as YYREEE (reference sequence). The method was immunoSEQ multiplex PCR; TCRdb's version includes in-frame clones alone and lacks a portion of them. The table has fewer than 850,000 clones, about 90% seen once. The rearrangement uses TRBV5-4 and TRBJ2-3; possible D gene TRBD1, 5 bases. The sample was memory CD8+ T cells from PBMCs. As to subset: CD45RO+ cells pooled with CCR7-negative TemRA cells. The receptor was derived from a man aged 18 to 29 in good health. Some clones in this sample may be carry-over from other donors' samples. This CDR3 reads CASSLESGWTDTQYF. CDR3 DNA sequence: TGTGCCAGCAGCTTGGAATCAGGGTGGACAGATACGCAGTATTTT.